Detailed here is one TCR beta chain. Its antigen has not been determined. Per-nucleotide qualities are absent, and no much larger clonotype sits a single base away. Via the germline V gene (reference sequence), CDR1 is GTSNPN and CDR2 SVGIG. The CDR3 contains 17 residues, cysteine and phenylalanine counted. Of the read, only the CDR3 DNA is kept; its 51 bases are in frame from base 1. V has 2 bases trimmed and J has 3 bases trimmed; junction bases matching no gene number 11. The library was produced with the immunoSEQ multiplex PCR assay. For the multiplex PCR, a mixture combining 60 forward primers for TCR Vbeta segments and 13 reverse primers for TCR Jbeta segments was used. The CDR3 region of rearranged TCR beta genes was amplified from genomic DNA by a multiplex PCR assay. Amplified TCR beta libraries were sequenced as 87-base-pair reads on the Illumina HiSeq System. The authors processed their data as follows. A later analysis counted approximately 74 million unique TCR beta chains across the 640 or so repertoires, and 10 million to 12 million of these chains were shared by at least two donors. Raw reads were error-corrected and collapsed into unique sequences by a nearest-neighbor algorithm in which closely related sequences were merged to remove PCR and sequencing errors. Alignment of CDR3 sequences to IMGT reference sequences was used to assign V, D and J gene segments. For a sequence to be retained, a match of at least six nucleotides was required to both a V gene segment and a J gene segment. Rearrangements were called productive when the CDR3 lacked stop codons and stayed in frame with V and J; all others were non-productive. CDR3 was defined by IMGT convention, running from the second conserved V-encoded cysteine to the conserved J-encoded phenylalanine. The earlier analysis of a few hundred of the donors excluded sequences that lacked an unambiguous match to a single V gene segment. In an earlier analysis of a few hundred of the donors, V segments were called functional above 56.7% productive rearrangements and were called segregating when the between-donor standard deviation exceeded 5%. To diagnose cytomegalovirus status from the catalog of TCR beta chain sequences, a statistical classification framework was built. A later analysis assigned V and J genes by comparing TCR nucleotide sequences with IMGT/GENE-DB human TR gene sequences. A later analysis assigned CDR3 sequences and most-parsimonious VDJ recombination scenarios with the TCRdist pipeline. A later analysis defined each TCR beta chain by its CDR3 amino acid sequence plus V-gene family, and excluded reads lacking a unique V-gene family. A later analysis removed 600 or so highly shared, low-generation-probability nucleotide sequences to deal with suspected cross-contamination and a sequencing artifact. In a later analysis, a clonal expansion index was calculated for each public chain from normalized within-repertoire ranks of inferred template counts. In a later analysis, generation probabilities were computed using a VDJ recombination model fitted to out-of-frame rearrangements, and the results were checked against IGoR. In a later analysis, hypergeometric tests were used to score TCR-TCR, TCR-HLA and TCR-CMV co-occurrence, with a repertoire-size bias correction applied to TCR pairs. False discovery rates were estimated in a later analysis by permuting HLA or CMV assignments 20 times. In a later analysis, co-occurring TCRs were grouped with DBSCAN, and TCRdist sequence similarity was added when clustering was performed within HLA-allele-positive subsets. Repertoires with fewer than 30,000 or more than 120,000 public chains, plus five repertoires with anomalous nucleotide sharing, were excluded from co-occurrence clustering. TCRdb re-hosts the immuneACCESS table, in-frame sequences only. Its copies lack some clones; in the studies checked, an unresolved V gene accounts for under half of them, and the cause for the rest is not known. That table is the source of V, J and clone size, and D and trimming were worked out from the DNA. This sample holds about 210,000 clones; nearly 80% were observed only once. Around 1.9% of the sample is taken by the ten largest.

The sample is drawn from a study of cytomegalovirus exposure and HLA in healthy donors (dated by TCRdb to the late 2010s). At the level of the whole study: According to an earlier analysis of 587 of the donors, 150 million to 200 million T cells yielded 100 million or so unique TCR beta sequences and more than 250 Gb of sequence data. Approximately 300 gigabases of sequencing data and approximately 84 million unique TCR sequences were included in an early release covering several hundred HLA-typed donors. Among the approximately 420 genotyped donors, roughly 80% belonged to the genetic ancestry cluster associated with self-reported Caucasian donors. The study aimed to test whether signatures of past pathogen exposure could be identified by cataloging public T cell receptors. The T cell repertoires of 670 or so subjects were profiled by immunosequencing and related to cytomegalovirus serostatus. Along with the roughly 700-subject first cohort, a separate validation cohort of over a hundred different subjects was used. High-throughput TCR immunosequencing, statistical association of individual TCRs with disease status, and machine learning were combined to predict cytomegalovirus infection status. A later analysis re-examined previously published TCR beta repertoires from roughly 650 donors and added high-resolution HLA genotyping to investigate patterns of TCR occurrence. In the later analysis, no new phenotypic data were used to find candidate immune exposures; instead, reliance was placed on TCR beta sequences and their occurrence across donors. In an earlier analysis of about 590 of the donors, high-throughput TCR beta sequencing was used to judge whether each TCR beta V gene segment behaved as functional or pseudogenic. Donor age, sex, ethnicity and CMV serostatus were collected together with the repertoire data. In a later genetic analysis, genome-wide SNP genotypes for about 55% of the roughly 700 donors were used, and that subset was treated as a discovery cohort. Every repertoire in the discovery cohort had been generated on one and the same sequencing platform. Both class I and class II loci were covered by HLA typing, at four-digit resolution. The number of typed donors differed by locus: about 629-630 for A, B, C, DRB1 and DQB1; 522 for DQA1; about 600 for DPA1; and roughly 470 for DPB1. Four or five DR-DQ haplotypes were treated as single units for association and clustering because of strong linkage in the cohort. Across 300 to 500 genotyped donors of the cohort, an average of roughly 200,000 unique TCR beta nucleotide sequences per donor were sequenced, and 15% to 20% of those sequences were non-productive. The full study reports these points: At a false discovery rate of 0.05, a later analysis linked around 17,000 TCR beta sequences to specific HLA alleles. Some IMGT-functional V segments, including TRBV6-2 and TRBV6-3, could not be told apart with the 87-base-pair reads, so those segments were excluded. Because HLA typing was unavailable for some donors at each locus, only the typed subset was used in association tests. An association between a missense DCLRE1C variant and V-gene and J-gene trimming of TCR beta chains was found in a later genetic analysis and replicated in an independent cohort. For the cohort, immune exposure information was limited to CMV serostatus. Compared with equally common non-associated chains, HLA-associated TCR beta chains in a later analysis were more clonally expanded and had lower generation probabilities. This cohort had only TCR beta chains sequenced, and the lack of alpha or paired-chain data limited which features could be detected. A cluster of highly shared sequence variants was judged likely to represent a technical artifact of the sequencing pipeline. The presence/absence analyses assumed that sequencing depth was roughly uniform across donors, and that assumption may not be true. In the study, approximately 160 TCR beta chains were listed as associated with cytomegalovirus. In vitro tests confirmed that a few of the cytomegalovirus-associated TCR beta chains recognize cytomegalovirus antigens. Broadly in line with IMGT annotations, most TCR beta V segments showed up in productive rearrangements about 87% or about 30% of the time in an earlier analysis of about 500 of the donors. In both the original and validation cohorts, the classifier was reported to diagnose cytomegalovirus status with high specificity and sensitivity. Strong co-occurrence of HLA alleles, especially DR and DQ, made assigning TCR associations to individual alleles difficult. In a later analysis, several top co-occurrence clusters were reported to appear linked to parvovirus B19, influenza, CMV and Epstein-Barr virus. A further reported finding was that TCR beta sequences accurately predicted the HLA-A and HLA-B alleles for most subjects in the first cohort. Compared with the roughly 700-donor mean, donors in an Asian-associated ancestry cluster had fewer N-insertions in productive TCRs, according to a later genetic analysis. Because counts were too low, 15 to 20 rarely observed V segments, including chromosome 9 orphons, were excluded from the earlier analysis of around 640 of the donors. According to a later analysis, most CMV-associated TCR beta chains appeared to be HLA-restricted, and the HLA associations seemed to be driven largely by CMV exposure. While some public TCRs were present in many individuals, most TCR sequences turned up only very rarely across donors. According to the authors, the approach could potentially be generalized to other disease states and immunological phenotypes. According to a later analysis, TCR association rates differed among HLA loci, with DRB1 alleles showing the most associated TCRs and HLA-C alleles showing the fewest. Linkage disequilibrium might explain the correlated functional status among segregating V segments, but an unknown experimental factor could not be excluded.

The cohort comprised fewer than 750 healthy bone marrow donors. Cohort members were all nominally healthy when sampled, although unrecorded immune exposures were likely present. The donor was CMV seronegative and was included in the group of around 320 seronegative cohort members. Every donor gave a peripheral blood sample, and the peripheral blood mononuclear cells from that sample were used for TCR beta sequencing. Genomic DNA extraction from the blood cell samples was performed with the Qiagen DNeasy Blood Extraction Kit. This receptor chain uses TRBV30 and TRBJ2-1, and TRBD2 matches 9 of the central bases. Sequencing was done on a sample of PBMCs. This TCR derives from a male donor in good health and CMV-seronegative. CDR3 sequence: CAWSSTGGSGSYNEQFF. The base sequence is TGTGCCTGGAGTTCTACCGGGGGTAGCGGGAGCTACAATGAGCAGTTCTTC.